This T cell receptor beta chain emerged from a study of low-dose radiotherapy and immunotherapy resistance in tumors. Study-level background: Intravenous ipilimumab 1 mg/kg every six weeks was given with nivolumab 240 mg every two weeks.

The CDR3 covers 12 residues. The germline V and J ends were trimmed by 7 bases and 4 bases, with 10 bases remaining between them. Per germline, CDR1 MDHEN and CDR2 SYDVKM. Covering alpha and beta chains, TRAV- and TRBV-specific primers were used for the first-strand cDNA. With a constant-region primer and a V-primer adapter, TCRs were subjected to about 20 PCR cycles of amplification. In vitro transcription amplified the mRNA that had been isolated. TCRdb fed the reads into MiXCR, producing one record per CDR3 protein. The profile covers tens of thousands of distinct CDR3 sequences, with roughly 30% appearing a single time and more than 9.5% taken by the ten largest. Noted time point: before trial treatment. Donors were administered nivolumab, ipilimumab, aspirin and low-dose cyclophosphamide, together with low-dose radiotherapy.

This specimen was PBMCs, taken before treatment. The receptor was derived from a female donor with ovarian cancer. This chain uses TRBV28 with TRBJ1-2, with a tentative D call TRBD1 (6 bases). The CDR3 nucleotides are TGTGCCAGCACCCTACAGGGCTATGGCTACACCTTC. Residues: CASTLQGYGYTF.